The 5 T cell receptor beta chains in this list originate from one sample, sequenced in a study of blood T cell repertoires in COVID-19. Profiled with immunoSEQ multiplex PCR; TCRdb holds only in-frame clones, not every one. The profile shows approximately 260,000 clones, 82% of them singletons. The material sequenced was peripheral blood. The origin of the receptors is a woman aged 60-70 years with active or convalescent COVID-19.

This chain links TRBV2 with TRBJ2-1, with TRBD2 matching 14 bases. This CDR3 comprises 15 residues. The V gene's germline CDR1 is SNHLY and CDR2 FYNNEI. Losses at the gene ends were 3 bases for V and 7 bases for J; bases not matched to a gene: 2. CDR3 residues: CASSETSGGANEQFF. For the CDR3, the DNA is TGTGCCAGCAGTGAGACTAGCGGGGGGGCTAATGAGCAGTTCTTC.

This rearrangement joins TRBV7-9 to TRBJ1-1, with a weak D call TRBD1 (6 bases). The CDR3 runs 14 residues. Germline CDR1 SEHNR, CDR2 FQNEAQ (reference sequence). Trimming cost V 5 bases and J 3 bases, with 13 bases left between them. The CDR3 bases are TGTGCCAGCAGCGACCCTGCAGGGGACACTGAAGCTTTCTTT. Protein sequence: CASSDPAGDTEAFF.

V and J are TRBV5-1 and TRBJ1-1; no clear D gene. The CDR3 extends over 14 amino acids. The germline V gene encodes CDR1 SGHRS and CDR2 YFSETQ. V shed 4 bases and J shed 0 bases, with 10 bases lying between them. The CDR3, as DNA: TGCGCCAGCAGCCCCAACGGGATGAACACTGAAGCTTTCTTT. Amino acid sequence: CASSPNGMNTEAFF. Drawing the rest from reference TRBV5-1 and TRBJ1-1, the complete variable domain is KAGVTQTPRYLIKTRGQQVTLSCSPISGHRSVSWYQQTPGQGLQFLFEYFSETQRNKGNFPGRFSGRQFSNSRSEMNVSTLELGDSALYLCASSPNGMNTEAFFGQGTRLTVV.

The V call is TRBV7-6, the J call TRBJ1-2, with TRBD1 matching over 10 bases. Germline assignment: CDR1 SGHVS and CDR2 FNYEAQ. V gave up 5 bases and J gave up 3 bases; unmatched junction bases: 3. The CDR3 length is 14 residues. CDR3 loop: CASSPGTGDYGYTF. The CDR3 DNA sequence: TGTGCCAGCAGCCCCGGGACAGGGGACTATGGCTACACCTTC.

The chain combines TRBV7-9 with TRBJ1-2; 7 nucleotides align to TRBD1. V gave up 1 base and J gave up 7 bases; unmatched junction bases: 3. The CDR3 length is 13 residues. Germline V CDR1 and CDR2: SEHNR, FQNEAQ (reference sequence). CDR3 amino acids: CASSLEGGSGYTF. The CDR3 DNA follows: TGTGCCAGCAGCTTAGAAGGGGGCTCTGGCTACACCTTC. The full variable domain, with the rest looked up from reference TRBV7-9 and TRBJ1-2, is DTGVSQNPRHKITKRGQNVTFRCDPISEHNRLYWYRQTLGQGPEFLTYFQNEAQLEKSRLLSDRFSAERPKGSFSTLEIQRTEQGDSAMYLCASSLEGGSGYTFGSGTRLTVV.